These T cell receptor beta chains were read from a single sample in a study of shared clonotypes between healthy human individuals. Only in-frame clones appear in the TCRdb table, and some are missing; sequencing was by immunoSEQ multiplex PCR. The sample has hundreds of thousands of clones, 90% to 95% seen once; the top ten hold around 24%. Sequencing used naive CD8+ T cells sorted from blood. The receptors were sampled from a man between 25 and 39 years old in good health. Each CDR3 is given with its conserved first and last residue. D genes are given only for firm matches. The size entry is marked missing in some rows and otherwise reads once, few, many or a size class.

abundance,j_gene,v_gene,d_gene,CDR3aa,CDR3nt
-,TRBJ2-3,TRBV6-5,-,CASSLSPFSGTHTQYF,TGTGCCAGCAGTTTATCTCCCTTTAGCGGTACTCATACGCAGTATTTT
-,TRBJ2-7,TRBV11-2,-,CASSHDSGEQYF,TGTGCCAGCAGCCATGACAGTGGGGAGCAGTACTTC
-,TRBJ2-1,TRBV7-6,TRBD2,CASSLGGLAGAVHNEQFF,TGTGCCAGCAGCTTAGGTGGACTAGCGGGAGCTGTTCACAATGAGCAGTTCTTC
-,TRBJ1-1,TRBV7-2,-,CASSLGPVNTEAFF,TGTGCCAGCAGCTTAGGCCCAGTGAACACTGAAGCTTTCTTT
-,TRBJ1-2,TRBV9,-,CASTNGVGPDGYTF,TGTGCCAGCACCAATGGGGTAGGGCCCGATGGCTACACCTTC
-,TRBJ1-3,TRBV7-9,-,CASSTGTSGNTIYF,TGTGCCAGCAGTACAGGGACCTCTGGAAACACCATATATTTT
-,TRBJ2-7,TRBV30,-,CAWSVYRSTHEQYF,TGTGCCTGGAGTGTATACCGTTCAACTCACGAGCAGTACTTC
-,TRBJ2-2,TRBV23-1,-,CASSHHRVSNTGELFF,TGCGCCAGCAGCCACCATCGTGTGTCGAACACCGGGGAGCTGTTTTTT
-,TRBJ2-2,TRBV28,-,CASSFRGPGELFF,TGTGCCAGCAGTTTCCGGGGGCCCGGGGAGCTGTTTTTT
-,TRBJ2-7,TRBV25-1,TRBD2,CASSGRGGYPDYEQYF,TGTGCCAGCAGTGGTCGCGGGGGATACCCCGACTACGAGCAGTACTTC
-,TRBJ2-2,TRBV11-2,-,CASSSPPGAGELFF,TGTGCCAGCAGCTCCCCCCCCGGGGCCGGGGAGCTGTTTTTT
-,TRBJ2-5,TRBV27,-,CASSFVAGVRETQYF,TGTGCCAGCAGTTTCGTGGCAGGGGTTCGAGAGACCCAGTACTTC
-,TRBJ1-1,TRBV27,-,CASSLSWGVTEAFF,TGTGCCAGCAGTTTATCATGGGGAGTCACTGAAGCTTTCTTT
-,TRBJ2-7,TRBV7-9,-,CASSLVSDRYEQYF,TGTGCCAGCAGCTTAGTATCGGATCGCTACGAGCAGTACTTC
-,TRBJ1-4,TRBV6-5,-,CASNPDRNNEKLFF,TGTGCCAGCAACCCGGACAGAAATAATGAAAAACTGTTTTTT
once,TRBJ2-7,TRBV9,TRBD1,CASSGTGSSYEQYF,TGTGCCAGCAGCGGGACAGGGAGCTCCTACGAGCAGTACTTC
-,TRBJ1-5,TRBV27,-,CASSLLGGGQPQHF,TGTGCCAGCAGTTTACTGGGGGGCGGGCAGCCCCAGCATTTT
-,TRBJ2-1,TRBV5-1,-,CASSVGQGDYGGLAGEGDEQFF,TGCGCCAGCAGCGTGGGACAGGGGGACTATGGTGGTCTAGCGGGAGAAGGCGATGAGCAGTTCTTC
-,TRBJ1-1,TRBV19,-,CASSSPNRGRPEAFF,TGTGCCAGTAGTAGCCCCAATCGTGGCCGCCCTGAAGCTTTCTTT
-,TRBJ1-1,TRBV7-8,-,CASSLVEGSHTEAFF,TGTGCCAGCAGCTTAGTAGAGGGGTCTCACACTGAAGCTTTCTTT
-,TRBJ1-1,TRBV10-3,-,CAIRPIRGVMNTEAFF,TGTGCCATCAGACCGATTCGCGGAGTCATGAACACTGAAGCTTTCTTT
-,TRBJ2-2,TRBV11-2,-,CASSLETGELFF,TGTGCCAGCAGCTTAGAGACCGGGGAGCTGTTTTTT
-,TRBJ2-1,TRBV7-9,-,CASSPPAREQFF,TGTGCCAGCAGCCCCCCGGCACGTGAGCAGTTCTTC
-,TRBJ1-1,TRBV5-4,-,CASSFPDSPNTEAFF,TGTGCCAGCAGCTTCCCAGACAGCCCGAACACTGAAGCTTTCTTT
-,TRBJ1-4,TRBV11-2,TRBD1,CASSLPTGVEKLFF,TGTGCCAGCAGCCTACCGACAGGGGTTGAAAAACTGTTTTTT
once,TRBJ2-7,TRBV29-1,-,CSVESLGPPGAYEQYF,TGCAGCGTTGAATCTCTCGGGCCTCCCGGGGCCTACGAGCAGTACTTC
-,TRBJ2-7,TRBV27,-,CASSLGTSYEQYF,TGTGCCAGCAGTTTAGGCACATCCTACGAGCAGTACTTC
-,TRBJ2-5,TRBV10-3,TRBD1,CAISEGQGNLETQYF,TGTGCCATCAGTGAGGGACAGGGTAATTTGGAGACCCAGTACTTC
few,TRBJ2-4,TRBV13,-,CASSLGVGAKNIQYF,TGTGCCAGCAGCTTAGGCGTCGGGGCCAAAAACATTCAGTACTTC
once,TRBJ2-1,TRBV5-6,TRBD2,CASSLAGSYNEQFF,TGTGCCAGCAGCTTAGCGGGAAGTTACAATGAGCAGTTCTTC
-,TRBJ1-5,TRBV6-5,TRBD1,CASRPGTGDQPQHF,TGTGCCAGCAGGCCTGGGACAGGGGATCAGCCCCAGCATTTT
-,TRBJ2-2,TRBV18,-,CASSPMRVVNTGELFF,TGTGCCAGCTCACCAATGAGAGTAGTTAACACCGGGGAGCTGTTTTTT
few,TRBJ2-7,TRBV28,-,CASTGQSYEQYF,TGTGCCAGCACTGGACAGTCCTACGAGCAGTACTTC
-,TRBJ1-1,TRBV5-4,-,CASSSDRWGEAFF,TGTGCCAGCAGCTCTGACAGGTGGGGTGAAGCTTTCTTT
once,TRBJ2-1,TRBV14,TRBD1,CASSRPGQGNEQFF,TGTGCCAGCAGCCGTCCCGGACAGGGCAATGAGCAGTTCTTC
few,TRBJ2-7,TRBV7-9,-,CASSPPEGQYEQYF,TGTGCCAGCAGCCCCCCGGAGGGCCAATACGAGCAGTACTTC
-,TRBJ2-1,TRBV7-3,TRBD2,CASSLRSGRTYNEQFF,TGTGCCAGCAGCTTACGGAGCGGGAGGACCTACAATGAGCAGTTCTTC
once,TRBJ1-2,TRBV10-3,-,CAMAPGTNYGYTF,TGTGCCATGGCCCCCGGGACTAATTATGGCTACACCTTC
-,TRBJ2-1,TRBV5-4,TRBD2,CASSLDVGRAMNEQFF,TGTGCCAGCAGCTTGGACGTCGGGAGGGCCATGAATGAGCAGTTCTTC
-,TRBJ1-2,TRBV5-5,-,CASSLYSAAVGYTF,TGTGCCAGCAGCTTGTACAGCGCAGCAGTTGGCTACACCTTC
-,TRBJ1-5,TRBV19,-,CASSIVAGNQPQHF,TGTGCCAGTAGTATAGTGGCCGGGAATCAGCCCCAGCATTTT